This T cell receptor (beta chain) emerged from a study of T cells in Graves' hyperthyroidism and ophthalmopathy. Study conclusions and caveats: Model predictions of ophthalmopathy came a median approximately 6.5 months before onset. In the blood, most expanded thyroid clonotypes above 0.001 appeared as well.

Details on this clonotype: Its specificity is not known.

The diagnoses drew upon clinical symptoms, serum thyroxine and TRAb, thyroid ultrasound and orbital computed tomography. RNA transcripts served as the template for amplifying TCR beta CDR3 regions. The TCR CDR3 was amplified in a first-round RT-PCR using the HTBI primer set. TCRdb analysed the multiplex PCR reads with MiXCR anew, one entry per CDR3 protein. The table has roughly 380,000 distinct CDR3 sequences, about 13% seen once; the top ten hold under 25%. Trimming took 5 bases from V and 1 from J, leaving 14 bases between them. The germline CDR1 and CDR2 sequences are SGHTA and FQGNSA. This CDR3 region has 16 residues.

Sequenced input: blood. The TCR was taken from a man aged 25 to 40 with Graves' hyperthyroidism that later progressed to Graves' ophthalmopathy. This sequence joins TRBV7-2 and TRBJ2-2; D gene uncertain. The CDR3 protein is CASSPGPLRNTGELFF. In DNA form, the CDR3 reads TGTGCCAGCAGCCCCGGCCCCCTCAGGAACACCGGGGAGCTGTTTTTT.